This entry lists 9 T cell receptor beta chains sequenced from one sample in a study of memory CD4+ T cells and cytomegalovirus serostatus (dated by TCRdb to the late 2010s). Single viable CD3+CD4+CD8-CD45RO+ cells were sorted as memory CD4+ T cells on a FACSAria II. To prepare the library, the immunoSEQ multiplex PCR assay was applied. TCRdb limited this immuneACCESS table to in-frame rearrangements with V and J called. A share of clones is missing; checked studies link under half to unresolved V genes, and the rest is unexplained. The table for this sample lists about 56,000 clones; 70% to 85% of them were counted only once. Around 2.7% of the sample is taken by the ten largest. The sequenced material came from memory CD4+ T cells from blood. The origin of the receptors is an adult in good health and CMV-seropositive.

The chain uses TRBV6-1 and TRBJ1-3; D is unresolved. The CDR3 is made up of 13 amino acids. CDR1 and CDR2 (germline): MNHNS, SASEGT. V lost 7 bases and J 1 base, leaving 8 bases between the germline ends. CDR3 in amino acids: CASNLRSGNTIYF. As DNA, the CDR3 is TGTGCCAGCAATCTAAGGTCTGGAAACACCATATATTTT.

Only a few counts were recorded for this clone. The J gene is TRBJ2-1, the V gene TRBV30; D gene ambiguous. CDR3 length equals 12 residues. V shed 1 base and J shed 10 bases, with 11 bases lying between them. Per the germline V gene, CDR1 is GTSNPN and CDR2 is SVGIG (reference sequence). CDR3 sequence (DNA): TGTGCCTGGAGTGGGTCGGGTGGGGAGCAGTTCTTC. It yields the protein CAWSGSGGEQFF.

The V call is TRBV5-4, the J call TRBJ2-7; 8 bases are a match to TRBD1. The CDR3 runs to 12 residues. The germline V gene encodes CDR1 SGHNT and CDR2 YYREEE (reference sequence). V lost 4 bases and J lost 6; bases outside the gene matches: 3. The CDR3 protein is CASSHDRGEQYF. CDR3 coding DNA: TGTGCCAGCAGCCATGACAGGGGCGAGCAGTACTTC.

The chain joins TRBV2 to TRBJ1-5, with D perhaps matching TRBD1 (5 bases). V lost 1 base and J 1 base, leaving 14 bases between the germline ends. The CDR3 extends over 17 amino acids. CDR1 and CDR2 (germline): SNHLY, FYNNEI. The CDR3 is CASSEGQGIISNQPQHF. The CDR3 DNA sequence: TGTGCCAGCAGTGAAGGGCAGGGAATAATAAGCAATCAGCCCCAGCATTTT. The variable domain in full, with the rest retrieved from reference TRBV2 and TRBJ1-5, is EPEVTQTPSHQVTQMGQEVILRCVPISNHLYFYWYRQILGQKVEFLVSFYNNEISEKSEIFDDQFSVERPDGSNFTLKIRSTKLEDSAMYFCASSEGQGIISNQPQHFGDGTRLSIL.

The V gene is TRBV28, the J gene TRBJ2-2, with TRBD1 matching 9 bases. Per germline, CDR1 MDHEN and CDR2 SYDVKM. The CDR3 is 15 amino acids. Unmatched junction bases numbered 5, after V lost 4 bases and J lost 5 bases. CDR3 DNA sequence: TGTGCCAGCAGTTCGACAGGGGGAGGGACCGGGGAGCTGTTTTTT. It codes for CASSSTGGGTGELFF.

Here the CDR3 DNA reads TGTGCCAGCAGCCTAGGACAGGGCTATCAGCCCCAGCATTTT. This gives the protein CASSLGQGYQPQHF. The rearrangement uses TRBV7-9 and TRBJ1-5; TRBD1 matches 8 bases. The germline V gene has CDR1 SEHNR and CDR2 FQNEAQ (reference sequence). The CDR3 is made up of 14 amino acids. Trimming took 5 bases from V and 5 from J; bases not matched to a gene: 5.

This sequence joins TRBV4-1 and TRBJ1-1; weak D call: TRBD1 (5 bases). CDR3 length equals 16 residues. From germline, CDR1 is MGHRA and CDR2 YSYEKL. V lost 1 base, J lost 1 base, and 13 bases lay in between. The CDR3 is CASSQVVVQGNTEAFF. The CDR3 DNA reads TGCGCCAGCAGCCAAGTCGTCGTCCAGGGGAACACTGAAGCTTTCTTT.

This sequence joins TRBV5-8 and TRBJ2-3; 10 nucleotides match TRBD2. Trimming took 1 base from V and 2 from J; bases not matched to a gene: 1. This CDR3 is 15 amino acids long. Germline loops: CDR1 SGHTS, CDR2 YDEGEE. The CDR3 here is CASSLTSGVTDTQYF. Written as DNA, the CDR3 is TGTGCCAGCAGCTTGACTAGCGGGGTCACAGATACGCAGTATTTT. The variable domain in full, with the rest retrieved from reference TRBV5-8 and TRBJ2-3, is EAGVTQSPTHLIKTRGQQATLRCSPISGHTSVYWYQQALGLGLQFLLWYDEGEERNRGNFPPRFSGRQFPNYSSELNVNALELEDSALYLCASSLTSGVTDTQYFGPGTRLTVL.

The rearrangement joins TRBV28 to TRBJ2-7; 11 nucleotides match TRBD2. The trim removed 4 bases at V and 6 bases at J, leaving 8 bases unmatched. The length of the CDR3 is 15 residues. Looked up from germline, CDR1 is MDHEN and CDR2 is SYDVKM. The DNA of the CDR3 is TGTGCCAGCAGTTCCCCCCCTAGCGGGAGGTTCGAGCAGTACTTC. Translation gives CASSSPPSGRFEQYF.